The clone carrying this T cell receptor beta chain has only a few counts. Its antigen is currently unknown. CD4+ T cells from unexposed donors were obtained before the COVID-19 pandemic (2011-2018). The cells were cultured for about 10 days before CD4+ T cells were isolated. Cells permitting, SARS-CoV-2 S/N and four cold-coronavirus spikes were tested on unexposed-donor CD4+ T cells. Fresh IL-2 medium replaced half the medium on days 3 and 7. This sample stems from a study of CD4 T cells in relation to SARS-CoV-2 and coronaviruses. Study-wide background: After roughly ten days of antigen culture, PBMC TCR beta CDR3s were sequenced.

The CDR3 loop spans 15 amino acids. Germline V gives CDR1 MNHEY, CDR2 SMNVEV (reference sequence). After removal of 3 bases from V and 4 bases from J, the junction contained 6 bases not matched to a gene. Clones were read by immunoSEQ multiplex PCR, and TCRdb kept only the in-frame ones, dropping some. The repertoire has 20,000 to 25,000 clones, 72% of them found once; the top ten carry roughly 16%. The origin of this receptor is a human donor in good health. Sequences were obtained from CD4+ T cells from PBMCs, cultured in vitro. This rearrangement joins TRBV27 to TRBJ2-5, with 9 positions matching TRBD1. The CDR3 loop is CASSLYRGPRETQYF. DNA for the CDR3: TGTGCCAGCAGTTTGTACAGGGGGCCGAGAGAGACCCAGTACTTC.